The entry below describes one TCR beta chain. The record originates from a study of T cells expressing NK-cell markers. The germline V gene has CDR1 SQVTM and CDR2 ANQGSEA. The CDR3 has 14 residues. Reprocessing the 5' RACE reads, TCRdb reports a single entry for every CDR3 protein and omits DNA. The sample has a few hundred thousand distinct CDR3 sequences. This TCR came from a woman aged 45-65 years in good health. The V and J genes are TRBV29-1 and TRBJ1-4. Sequencing was done on a sample of blood T cells: a sorted CD56 or NKG2C T cell subset, CD4+ or CD8+ T cells, or bulk PBMC T cells (not recorded which). The CDR3 sequence is CSVELGSRSEKLFF.